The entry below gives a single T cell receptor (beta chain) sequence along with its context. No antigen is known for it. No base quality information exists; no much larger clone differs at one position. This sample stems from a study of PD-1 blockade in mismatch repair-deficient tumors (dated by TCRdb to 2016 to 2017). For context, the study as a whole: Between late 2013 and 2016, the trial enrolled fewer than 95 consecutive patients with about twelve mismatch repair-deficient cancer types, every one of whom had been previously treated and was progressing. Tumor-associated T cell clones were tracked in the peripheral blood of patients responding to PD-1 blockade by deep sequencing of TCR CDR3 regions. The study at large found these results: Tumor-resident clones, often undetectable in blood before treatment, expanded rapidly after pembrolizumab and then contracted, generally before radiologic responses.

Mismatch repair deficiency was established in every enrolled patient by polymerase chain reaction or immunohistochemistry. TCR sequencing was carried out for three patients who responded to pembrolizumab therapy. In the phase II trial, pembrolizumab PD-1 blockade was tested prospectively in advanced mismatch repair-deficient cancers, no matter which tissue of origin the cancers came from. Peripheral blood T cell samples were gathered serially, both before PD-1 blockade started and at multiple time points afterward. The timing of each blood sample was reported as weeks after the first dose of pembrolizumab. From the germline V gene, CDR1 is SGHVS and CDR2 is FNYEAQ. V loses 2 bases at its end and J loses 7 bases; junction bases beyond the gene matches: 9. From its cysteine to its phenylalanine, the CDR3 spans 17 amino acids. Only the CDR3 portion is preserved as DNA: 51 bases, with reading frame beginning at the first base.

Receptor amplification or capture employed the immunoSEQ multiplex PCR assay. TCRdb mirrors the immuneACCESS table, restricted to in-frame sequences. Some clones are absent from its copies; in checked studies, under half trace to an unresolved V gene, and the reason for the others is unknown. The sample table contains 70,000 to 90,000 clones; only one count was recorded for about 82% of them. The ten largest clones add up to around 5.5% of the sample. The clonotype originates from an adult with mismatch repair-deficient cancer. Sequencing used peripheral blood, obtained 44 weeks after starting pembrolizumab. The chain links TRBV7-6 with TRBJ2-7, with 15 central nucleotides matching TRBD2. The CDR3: CASSLSGTSGRLGEQYF. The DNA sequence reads TGTGCCAGCAGCTTATCAGGGACTAGCGGGAGGCTAGGGGAGCAGTACTTC.